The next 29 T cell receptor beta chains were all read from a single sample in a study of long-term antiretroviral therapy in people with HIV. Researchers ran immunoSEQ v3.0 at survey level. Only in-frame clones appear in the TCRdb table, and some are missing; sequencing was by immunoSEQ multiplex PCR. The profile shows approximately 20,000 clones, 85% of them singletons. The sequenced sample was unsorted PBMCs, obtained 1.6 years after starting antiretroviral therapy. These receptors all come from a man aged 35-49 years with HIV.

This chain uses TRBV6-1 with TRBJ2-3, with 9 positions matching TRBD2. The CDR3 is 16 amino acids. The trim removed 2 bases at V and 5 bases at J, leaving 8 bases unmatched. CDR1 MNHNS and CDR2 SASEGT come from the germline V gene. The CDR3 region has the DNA TGTGCCAGCAGTGAAATAACAGCGGGGGGCCGAGATACGCAGTATTTT. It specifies CASSEITAGGRDTQYF.

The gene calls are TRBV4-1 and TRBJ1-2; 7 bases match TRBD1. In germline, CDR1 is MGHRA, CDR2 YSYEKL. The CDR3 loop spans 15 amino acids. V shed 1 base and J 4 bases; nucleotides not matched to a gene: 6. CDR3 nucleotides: TGCGCCAGCAGCCAAGGTAAAGCAGGGGGCTATGGCTACACCTTC. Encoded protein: CASSQGKAGGYGYTF.

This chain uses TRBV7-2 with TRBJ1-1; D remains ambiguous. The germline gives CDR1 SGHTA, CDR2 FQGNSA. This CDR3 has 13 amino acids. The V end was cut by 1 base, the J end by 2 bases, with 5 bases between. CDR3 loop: CASSLVRNTEAFF. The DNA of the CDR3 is TGTGCCAGCAGCTTAGTCAGAAACACTGAAGCTTTCTTT.

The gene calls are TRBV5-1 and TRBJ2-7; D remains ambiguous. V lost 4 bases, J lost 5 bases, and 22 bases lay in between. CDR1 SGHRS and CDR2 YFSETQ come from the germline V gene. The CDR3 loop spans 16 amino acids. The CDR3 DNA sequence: TGCGCCAGCAGCCTCACAGCCGGGCCCGGCGCCCACGAGCAGTACTTC. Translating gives CASSLTAGPGAHEQYF.

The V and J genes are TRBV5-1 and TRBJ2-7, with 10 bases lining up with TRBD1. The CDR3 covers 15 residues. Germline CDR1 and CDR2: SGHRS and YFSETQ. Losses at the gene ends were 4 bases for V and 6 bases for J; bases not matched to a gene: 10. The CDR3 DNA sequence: TGCGCCAGCAGCGTGGGGACAGGGGCCACTGGCGAGCAGTACTTC. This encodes CASSVGTGATGEQYF.

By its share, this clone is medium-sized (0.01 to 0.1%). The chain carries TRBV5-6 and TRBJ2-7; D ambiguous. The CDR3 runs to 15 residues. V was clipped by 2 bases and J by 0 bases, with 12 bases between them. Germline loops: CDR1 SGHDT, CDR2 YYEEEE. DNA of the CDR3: TGTGCCAGCAGCTTAGGTCCTGAAAGCTCCTACGAGCAGTACTTC. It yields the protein CASSLGPESSYEQYF.

The CDR3 region is CASSYQGDPYEQYF. CDR3 DNA sequence: TGTGCCAGCAGTTACCAGGGGGATCCCTACGAGCAGTACTTC. V is TRBV11-2 and J is TRBJ2-7; 7 bases match TRBD1. Germline V CDR1 and CDR2: SGHAT, FQNNGV. The CDR3 runs to 14 residues. After removal of 6 bases from V and 2 bases from J, the junction contained 7 bases not matched to a gene. The variable domain in full, completed from reference TRBV11-2 and TRBJ2-7, reads EAGVAQSPRYKIIEKRQSVAFWCNPISGHATLYWYQQILGQGPKLLIQFQNNGVVDDSQLPKDRFSAERLKGVDSTLKIQPAKLEDSAVYLCASSYQGDPYEQYFGPGTRLTVT.

The CDR3 reads CASIPPGGWSGANVLTF. As DNA, the CDR3 is TGTGCCAGCATCCCGCCGGGGGGCTGGTCTGGGGCCAACGTCCTGACTTTC. J is TRBJ2-6 and V is TRBV5-8; a weak D match, TRBD2 (7 bases). There are 17 residues in the CDR3. CDR1 is SGHTS and CDR2 is YDEGEE in the germline V gene. V lost 6 bases and J 1 base, leaving 17 bases between the germline ends.

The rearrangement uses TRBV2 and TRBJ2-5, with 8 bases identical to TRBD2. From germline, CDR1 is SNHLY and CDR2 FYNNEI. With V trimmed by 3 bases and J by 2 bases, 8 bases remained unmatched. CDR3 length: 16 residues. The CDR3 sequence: CASSDLRTSIQETQYF. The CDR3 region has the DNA TGTGCCAGCAGTGACCTTAGGACTAGCATTCAAGAGACCCAGTACTTC.

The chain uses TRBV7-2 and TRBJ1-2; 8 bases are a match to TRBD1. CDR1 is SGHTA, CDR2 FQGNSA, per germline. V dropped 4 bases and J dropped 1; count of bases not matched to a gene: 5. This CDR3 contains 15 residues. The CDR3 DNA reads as TGTGCCAGCAGCTCCGAGGGACAGGTTAACTATGGCTACACCTTC. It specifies CASSSEGQVNYGYTF.

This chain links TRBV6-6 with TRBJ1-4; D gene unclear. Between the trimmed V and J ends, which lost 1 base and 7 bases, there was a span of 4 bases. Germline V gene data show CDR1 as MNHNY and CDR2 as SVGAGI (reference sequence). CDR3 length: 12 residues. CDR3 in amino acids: CASSYLAEKLFF. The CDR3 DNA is TGTGCCAGCAGTTACTTGGCTGAAAAACTGTTTTTT.

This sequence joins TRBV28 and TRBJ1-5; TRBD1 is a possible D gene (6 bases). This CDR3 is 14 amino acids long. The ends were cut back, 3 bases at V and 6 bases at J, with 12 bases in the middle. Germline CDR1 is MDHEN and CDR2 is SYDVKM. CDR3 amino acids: CASSFLGAGQPQHF. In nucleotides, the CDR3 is TGTGCCAGCAGTTTCTTGGGGGCAGGTCAGCCCCAGCATTTT. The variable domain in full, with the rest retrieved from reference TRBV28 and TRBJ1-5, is DVKVTQSSRYLVKRTGEKVFLECVQDMDHENMFWYRQDPGLGLRLIYFSYDVKMKEKGDIPEGYSVSREKKERFSLILESASTNQTSMYLCASSFLGAGQPQHFGDGTRLSIL.

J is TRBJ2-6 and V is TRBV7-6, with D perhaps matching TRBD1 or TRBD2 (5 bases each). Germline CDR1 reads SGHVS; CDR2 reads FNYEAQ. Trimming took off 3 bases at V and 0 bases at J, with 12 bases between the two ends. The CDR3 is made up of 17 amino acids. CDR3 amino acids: CASSFGTAVSGANVLTF. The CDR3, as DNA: TGTGCCAGCAGCTTTGGGACGGCCGTCTCTGGGGCCAACGTCCTGACTTTC. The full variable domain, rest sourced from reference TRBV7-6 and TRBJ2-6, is GAGVSQSPRYKVTKRGQDVALRCDPISGHVSLYWYRQALGQGPEFLTYFNYEAQQDKSGLPNDRFSAERPEGSISTLTIQRTEQRDSAMYRCASSFGTAVSGANVLTFGAGSRLTVL.

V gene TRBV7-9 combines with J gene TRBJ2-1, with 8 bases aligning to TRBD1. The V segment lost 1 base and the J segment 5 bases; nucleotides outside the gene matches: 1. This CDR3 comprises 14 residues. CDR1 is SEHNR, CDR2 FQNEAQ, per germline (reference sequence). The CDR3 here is CASSLVQGDNEQFF. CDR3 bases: TGTGCCAGCAGCTTAGTACAGGGGGACAATGAGCAGTTCTTC.

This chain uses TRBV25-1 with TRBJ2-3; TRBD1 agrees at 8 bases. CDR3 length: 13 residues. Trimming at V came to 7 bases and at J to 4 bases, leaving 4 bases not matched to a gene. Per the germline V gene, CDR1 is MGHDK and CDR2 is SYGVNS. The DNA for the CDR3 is TGTGCCAGCATGACAGGGGCCGCAGATACGCAGTATTTT. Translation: CASMTGAADTQYF.

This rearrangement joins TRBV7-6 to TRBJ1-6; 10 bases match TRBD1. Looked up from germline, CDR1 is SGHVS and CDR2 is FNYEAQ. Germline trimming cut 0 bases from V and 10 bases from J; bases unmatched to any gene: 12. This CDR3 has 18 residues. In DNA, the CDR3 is TGTGCCAGCAGCTTAGCGAAACCGGGACAGGGGACGCGATCACCCCTCCACTTT. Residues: CASSLAKPGQGTRSPLHF.

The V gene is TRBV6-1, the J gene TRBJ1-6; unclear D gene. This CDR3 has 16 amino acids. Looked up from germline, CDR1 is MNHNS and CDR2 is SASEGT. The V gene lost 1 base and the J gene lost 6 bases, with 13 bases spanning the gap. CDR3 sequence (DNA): TGTGCCAGCAGTGAAGGGGCCGTCCTACTTAATTCACCCCTCCACTTT. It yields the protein CASSEGAVLLNSPLHF.

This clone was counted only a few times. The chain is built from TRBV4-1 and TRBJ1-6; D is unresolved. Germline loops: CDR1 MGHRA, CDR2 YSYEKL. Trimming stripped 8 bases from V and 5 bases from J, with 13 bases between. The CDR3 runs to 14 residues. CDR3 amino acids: CASSSWENNSPLHF. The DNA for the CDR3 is TGCGCCAGCTCGAGTTGGGAAAATAATTCACCCCTCCACTTT.

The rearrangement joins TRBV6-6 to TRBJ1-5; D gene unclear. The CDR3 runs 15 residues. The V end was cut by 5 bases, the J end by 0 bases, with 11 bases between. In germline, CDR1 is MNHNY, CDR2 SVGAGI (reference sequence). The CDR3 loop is CASSPRRGSNQPQHF. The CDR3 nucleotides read TGTGCCAGCAGTCCCCGCCGGGGTAGCAATCAGCCCCAGCATTTT.

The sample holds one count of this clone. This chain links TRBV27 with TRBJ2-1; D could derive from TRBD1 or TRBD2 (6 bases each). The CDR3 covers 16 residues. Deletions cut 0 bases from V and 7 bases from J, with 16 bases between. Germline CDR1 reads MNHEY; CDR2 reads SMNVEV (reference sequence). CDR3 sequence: CASSLSVTGRLNEQFF. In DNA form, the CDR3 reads TGTGCCAGCAGTTTATCGGTAACAGGGAGGCTTAATGAGCAGTTCTTC.

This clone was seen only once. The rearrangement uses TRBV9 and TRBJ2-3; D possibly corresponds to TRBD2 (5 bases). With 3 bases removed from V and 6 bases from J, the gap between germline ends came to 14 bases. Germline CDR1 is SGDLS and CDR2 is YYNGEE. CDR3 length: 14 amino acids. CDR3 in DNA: TGTGCCAGCAGCGCGGACCGACCTAGCGATACGCAGTATTTT. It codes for CASSADRPSDTQYF. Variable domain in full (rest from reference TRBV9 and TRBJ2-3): DSGVTQTPKHLITATGQRVTLRCSPRSGDLSVYWYQQSLDQGLQFLIQYYNGEERAKGNILERFSAQQFPDLHSELNLSSLELGDSALYFCASSADRPSDTQYFGPGTRLTVL.

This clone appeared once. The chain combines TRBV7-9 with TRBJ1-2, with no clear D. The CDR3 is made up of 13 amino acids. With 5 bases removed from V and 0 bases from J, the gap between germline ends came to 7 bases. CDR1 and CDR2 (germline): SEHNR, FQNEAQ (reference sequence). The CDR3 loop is CASSPSSNYGYTF. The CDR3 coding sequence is TGTGCCAGCAGCCCCTCCTCTAACTATGGCTACACCTTC.

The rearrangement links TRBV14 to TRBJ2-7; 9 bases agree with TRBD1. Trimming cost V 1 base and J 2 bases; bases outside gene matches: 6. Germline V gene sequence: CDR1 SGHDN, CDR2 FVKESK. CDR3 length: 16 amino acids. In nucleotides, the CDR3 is TGTGCCAGCAGCCAAGCGGGACAGGGATCGACCTACGAGCAGTACTTC. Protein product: CASSQAGQGSTYEQYF.

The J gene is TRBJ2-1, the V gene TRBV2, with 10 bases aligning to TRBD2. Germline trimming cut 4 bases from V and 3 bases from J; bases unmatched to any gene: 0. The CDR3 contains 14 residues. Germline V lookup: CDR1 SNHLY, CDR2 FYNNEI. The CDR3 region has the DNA TGTGCCAGCAGTGGGACTAGCGGCTACAATGAGCAGTTCTTC. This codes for CASSGTSGYNEQFF.

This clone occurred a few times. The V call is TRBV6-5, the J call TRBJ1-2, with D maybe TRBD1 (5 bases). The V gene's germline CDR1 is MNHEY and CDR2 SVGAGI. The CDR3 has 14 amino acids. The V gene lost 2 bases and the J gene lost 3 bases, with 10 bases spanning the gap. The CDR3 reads CASSYRGRDYGYTF. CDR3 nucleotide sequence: TGTGCCAGCAGTTACAGGGGTCGGGACTATGGCTACACCTTC.

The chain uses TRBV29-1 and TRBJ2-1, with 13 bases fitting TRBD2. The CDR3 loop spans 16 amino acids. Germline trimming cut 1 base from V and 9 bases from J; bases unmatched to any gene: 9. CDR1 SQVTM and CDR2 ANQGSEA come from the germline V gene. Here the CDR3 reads CSVEGGTSGVRLEQFF. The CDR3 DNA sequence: TGCAGCGTTGAAGGCGGGACTAGCGGGGTTCGTCTTGAGCAGTTCTTC.

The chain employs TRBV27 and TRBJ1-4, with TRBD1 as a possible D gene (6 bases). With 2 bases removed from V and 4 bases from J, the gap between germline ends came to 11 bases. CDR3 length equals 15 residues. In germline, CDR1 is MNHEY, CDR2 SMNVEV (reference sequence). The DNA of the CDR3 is TGTGCCAGCAGTTTAAGAGGGGGGGATAATGAAAAACTGTTTTTT. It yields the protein CASSLRGGDNEKLFF.

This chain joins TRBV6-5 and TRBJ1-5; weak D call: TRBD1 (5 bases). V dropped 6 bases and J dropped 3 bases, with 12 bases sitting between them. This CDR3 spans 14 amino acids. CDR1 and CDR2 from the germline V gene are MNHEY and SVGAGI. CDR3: CASRSGGINQPQHF. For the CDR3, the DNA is TGTGCCAGCAGGAGTGGGGGGATCAATCAGCCCCAGCATTTT.

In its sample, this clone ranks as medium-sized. Written as DNA, the CDR3 is TGTGCCAGCAGCTTGGAGCCGGGCCGGTCCTACGAGCAGTACTTC. Amino acids: CASSLEPGRSYEQYF. The chain combines TRBV5-6 with TRBJ2-7, with unresolved D. Germline CDR1 is SGHDT and CDR2 is YYEEEE. V was clipped by 0 bases and J by 1 base, with 11 bases between them. This CDR3 contains 15 residues.